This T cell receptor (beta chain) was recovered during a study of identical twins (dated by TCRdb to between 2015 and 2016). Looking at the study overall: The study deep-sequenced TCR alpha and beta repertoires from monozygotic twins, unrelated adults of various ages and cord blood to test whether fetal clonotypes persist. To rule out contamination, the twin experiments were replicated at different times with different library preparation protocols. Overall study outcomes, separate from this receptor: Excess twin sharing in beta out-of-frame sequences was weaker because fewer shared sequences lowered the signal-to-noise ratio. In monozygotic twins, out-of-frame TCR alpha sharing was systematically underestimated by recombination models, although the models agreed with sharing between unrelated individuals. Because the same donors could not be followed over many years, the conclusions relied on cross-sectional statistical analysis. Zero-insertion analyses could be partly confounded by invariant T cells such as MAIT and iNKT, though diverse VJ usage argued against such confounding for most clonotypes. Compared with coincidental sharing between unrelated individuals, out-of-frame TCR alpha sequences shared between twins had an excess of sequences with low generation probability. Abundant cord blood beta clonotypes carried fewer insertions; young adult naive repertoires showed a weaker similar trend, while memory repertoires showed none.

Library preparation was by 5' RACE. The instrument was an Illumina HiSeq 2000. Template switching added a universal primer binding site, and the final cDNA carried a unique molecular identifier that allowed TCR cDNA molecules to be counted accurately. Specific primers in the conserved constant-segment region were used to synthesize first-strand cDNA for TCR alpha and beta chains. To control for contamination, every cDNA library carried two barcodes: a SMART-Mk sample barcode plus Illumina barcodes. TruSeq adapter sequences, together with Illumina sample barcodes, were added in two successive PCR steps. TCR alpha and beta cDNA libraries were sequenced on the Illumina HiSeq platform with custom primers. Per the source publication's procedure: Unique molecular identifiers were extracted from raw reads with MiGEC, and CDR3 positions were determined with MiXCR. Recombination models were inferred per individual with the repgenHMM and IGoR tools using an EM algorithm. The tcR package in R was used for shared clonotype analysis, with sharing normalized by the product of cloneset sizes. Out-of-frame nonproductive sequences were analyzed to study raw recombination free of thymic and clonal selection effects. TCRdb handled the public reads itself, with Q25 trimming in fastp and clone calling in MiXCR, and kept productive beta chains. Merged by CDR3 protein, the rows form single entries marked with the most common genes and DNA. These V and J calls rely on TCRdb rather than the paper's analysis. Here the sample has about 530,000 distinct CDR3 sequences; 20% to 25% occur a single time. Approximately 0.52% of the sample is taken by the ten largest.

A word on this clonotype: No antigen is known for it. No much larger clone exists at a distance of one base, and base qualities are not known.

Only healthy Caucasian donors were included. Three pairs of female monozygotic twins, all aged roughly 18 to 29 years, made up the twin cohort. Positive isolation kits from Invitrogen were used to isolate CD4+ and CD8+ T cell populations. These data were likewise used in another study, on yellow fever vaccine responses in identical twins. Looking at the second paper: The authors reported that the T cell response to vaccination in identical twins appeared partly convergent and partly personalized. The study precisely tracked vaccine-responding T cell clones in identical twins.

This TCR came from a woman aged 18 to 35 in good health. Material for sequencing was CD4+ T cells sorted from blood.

The nucleotide sequence is TGTGCCAGCAGCTTAAAGGTTTCAAGCTCCTACAATGAGCAGTTCTTC. It encodes CASSLKVSSSYNEQFF. Recombination connected TRBV5-6 to TRBJ2-1, with an unclear D gene assignment. V and J lose 2 bases and 0 bases, and a span of 12 bases separates them. From cysteine to phenylalanine, the CDR3 is 16 amino acids long. The DNA shown is the 48-base CDR3, in frame from base 1. From the germline V gene, CDR1 is SGHDT and CDR2 is YYEEEE.